This T cell receptor (beta chain) stems from a study of blood T cell repertoires in COVID-19. Measured with immunoSEQ multiplex PCR; TCRdb has only the in-frame clones, and not every one. The sample holds fewer than 75,000 clones, around nine tenths seen once. This receptor was taken from an older man with acute or convalescent COVID-19. Sequencing input: peripheral blood.

This CDR3 is CASSPEQGAYEQYF. DNA for the CDR3: TGTGCCAGCTCTCCCGAGCAGGGGGCCTACGAGCAGTACTTC. The V and J genes are TRBV18 and TRBJ2-7; the match to TRBD1 covers 7 bases. The junction had 7 bases not matched to a gene; V was cut back by 6 bases and J by 2 bases. Germline V gene sequence: CDR1 KGHSH, CDR2 LQKENI. This CDR3 is built from 14 residues.